This paragraph covers one T cell receptor beta chain sequence. This sample was included in a study of blood T cell repertoires in COVID-19. Looking at the study overall: Acute and convalescent COVID-19 samples came from the United States, Italy and Spain.

V shed 4 bases and J shed 0 bases, with 10 bases lying between them. Germline V gene data show CDR1 as SGHNT and CDR2 as YYREEE (reference sequence). CDR3 length: 15 residues. Sequencing was performed with immunoSEQ multiplex PCR; in TCRdb, only in-frame clones are kept and a portion is missing. Among about 73,000 clones listed, around 83% were seen once. V and J are TRBV5-4 and TRBJ1-4, with a tentative D call TRBD1 (6 bases). This receptor was taken from a woman aged 60-75 years with acute or convalescent COVID-19. Sequenced material: peripheral blood. CDR3 DNA sequence: TGTGCCAGCAGCCCTGGGGGCGCAACTAATGAAAAACTGTTTTTT. It encodes CASSPGGATNEKLFF.